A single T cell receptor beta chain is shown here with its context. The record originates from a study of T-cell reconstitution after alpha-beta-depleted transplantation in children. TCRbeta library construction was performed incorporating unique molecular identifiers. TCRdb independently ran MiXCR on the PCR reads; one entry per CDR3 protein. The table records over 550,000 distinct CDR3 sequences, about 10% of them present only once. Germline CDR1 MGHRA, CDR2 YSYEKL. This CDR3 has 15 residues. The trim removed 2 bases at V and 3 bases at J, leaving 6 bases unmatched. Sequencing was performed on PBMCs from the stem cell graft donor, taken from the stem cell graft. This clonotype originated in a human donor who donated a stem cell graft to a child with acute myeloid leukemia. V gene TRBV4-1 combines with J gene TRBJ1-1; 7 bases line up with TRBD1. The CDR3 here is CASSQRTGGDTEAFF. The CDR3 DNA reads TGCGCCAGCAGCCAACGGACAGGCGGGGACACTGAAGCTTTCTTT.